This T cell receptor beta chain comes out of a study of shared clonotypes between healthy human individuals. Study outcomes and limitations: Generation of non-shared clonotypes was less probable than generation of clonotypes shared by all four donors. Incompleteness in sorted-subset sequencing, despite large depth, was shown by rarefaction. How much donors shared clonotypes was expected to be affected by sequencing depth. Donor scarcity curtailed the genetic and exposure-history diversity represented herein.

This clone was recorded once. Its antigen remains unknown. CDR1 is SGHNT and CDR2 is YYREEE in the germline V gene (reference sequence). The germline V and J ends were trimmed by 3 bases and 3 bases, with 13 bases remaining between them. This CDR3 has 14 residues. Naive CD8 cells were CD45RO-negative, positively selected for CCR7, excluding terminally differentiated effector memory CD45RA+ cells. Clones were read by immunoSEQ multiplex PCR, and TCRdb kept only the in-frame ones, dropping some. This table holds roughly 2,000,000 clones, approximately 95% found once. This sequence joins TRBV5-4 and TRBJ2-7, with D possibly being TRBD1 (6 bases). This TCR was sampled from a man between 18 and 29 years old in good health. The sample comprised naive CD8+ T cells sorted from blood. As DNA, the CDR3 is TGTGCCAGCAGCTCCCCGGACAGAAGCTACGAGCAGTACTTC. It translates to CASSSPDRSYEQYF.